What follows are 18 T cell receptor beta chains derived from one specimen sequenced in a study of T cells in Graves' hyperthyroidism and ophthalmopathy. The investigators amplified TCR beta CDR3 regions from RNA transcripts. The study used the HTBI primer set for a first-round RT-PCR of the TCR CDR3. MiXCR, applied by TCRdb to the multiplex PCR reads, yields one record per CDR3 protein. Of approximately 400,000 distinct CDR3 sequences listed, around 14% are singletons. Sequences were obtained from blood. The source of these receptors is a woman under 30 with Graves' hyperthyroidism.

This clonotype has more than one count but fewer than ten. Written as DNA, the CDR3 is TGTGCCAGCTCACCTCCAGGGTCAACCTACAATGAGCAGTTCTTC. This sequence encodes CASSPPGSTYNEQFF. The V call is TRBV18, the J call TRBJ2-1; tentatively, D is TRBD1 (5 bases). V lost 3 bases, J lost 2 bases, and 11 bases lay in between. The CDR3 is 15 residues long. Germline values: CDR1 KGHSH, CDR2 LQKENI.

This clonotype was found a few times. This may come from a read error, since a much larger clone is one base off. The chain is built from TRBV20-1 and TRBJ2-3, with 10 bases lining up with TRBD2. With V trimmed by 3 bases and J by 6 bases, 6 bases remained unmatched. Looked up from germline, CDR1 is DFQATT and CDR2 is SNEGSKA (reference sequence). The length of the CDR3 is 14 residues. The CDR3 is CSASSSGGPDTQYF. CDR3 bases: TGCAGTGCTAGCAGTAGCGGGGGGCCGGATACGCAGTATTTT.

This clonotype was seen ten or more times. The rearrangement joins TRBV30 to TRBJ1-4; the D is unclear. V was cut by 3 bases and J by 7 bases, with 12 bases left in between. Germline loops: CDR1 GTSNPN, CDR2 SVGIG (reference sequence). CDR3 length equals 13 residues. The CDR3 protein is CAWRRRSFEKLFF. CDR3 DNA: TGTGCCTGGAGAAGGAGGTCATTTGAAAAACTGTTTTTT. Using reference TRBV30 and TRBJ1-4 for the parts outside the CDR3, the full variable domain is SQTIHQWPATLVQPVGSPLSLECTVEGTSNPNLYWYRQAAGRGLQLLFYSVGIGQISSEVPQNLSASRPQDRQFILSSKKLLLSDSGFYLCAWRRRSFEKLFFGSGTQLSVL.

This clonotype was observed at least ten times. The chain joins TRBV4-2 to TRBJ2-2; D might be TRBD2 (5 bases). The CDR3 has 15 residues. The V gene lost 2 bases and the J gene lost 2 bases, with 9 bases spanning the gap. The germline V gene encodes CDR1 LGHNA and CDR2 YNFKEQ. CDR3 residues: CASSQLPGNTGELFF. DNA for the CDR3: TGTGCCAGCAGCCAACTCCCGGGAAACACCGGGGAGCTGTTTTTT.

This clonotype was detected only a few times. The chain carries TRBV7-9 and TRBJ1-4; 11 bases agree with TRBD1. Germline assignment: CDR1 SEHNR and CDR2 FQNEAQ (reference sequence). The CDR3 extends over 20 amino acids. J was trimmed by 4 bases and V by 4 bases; bases with no gene match: 17. The CDR3 bases are TGTGCCAGCAGCTCGACTATCGGACAGGGGGCGCGACGGGATAATGAAAAACTGTTTTTT. It yields the protein CASSSTIGQGARRDNEKLFF.

This clonotype showed up many times. V gene TRBV5-6 combines with J gene TRBJ1-2, with a weak D call TRBD1 (6 bases). Germline V gene lookup returns CDR1 SGHDT and CDR2 YYEEEE. Trimming cost V 2 bases and J 5 bases, with 13 bases left between them. The CDR3 is made up of 14 amino acids. The CDR3 sequence: CASSFRGTAYGYTF. The DNA for the CDR3 is TGTGCCAGCAGCTTTAGGGGGACGGCATATGGCTACACCTTC.

About this clonotype: A much larger clone lies a single base off, so this may be a read error. The chain links TRBV5-1 to TRBJ2-7, with 8 bases fitting TRBD1. V was pared by 7 bases and J by 1 base, with 13 bases of the junction left unmatched. This CDR3 has 16 amino acids. The germline CDR1 and CDR2 sequences are SGHRS and YFSETQ. The CDR3 sequence: CASGASPGQDSYEQYF. The CDR3 nucleotides read TGCGCCAGCGGCGCATCACCGGGACAGGATTCCTACGAGCAGTACTTC. The full variable domain, completed using reference TRBV5-1 and TRBJ2-7, is KAGVTQTPRYLIKTRGQQVTLSCSPISGHRSVSWYQQTPGQGLQFLFEYFSETQRNKGNFPGRFSGRQFSNSRSEMNVSTLELGDSALYLCASGASPGQDSYEQYFGPGTRLTVT.

The V call is TRBV2, the J call TRBJ1-3, with D perhaps TRBD1 (5 bases). Per germline, CDR1 SNHLY and CDR2 FYNNEI. V lost 0 bases and J lost 5, with 14 bases in between. This CDR3 has 16 amino acids. The CDR3 sequence: CASSEAPGGRRNTIYF. CDR3 nucleotides: TGTGCCAGCAGTGAAGCGCCGGGGGGTCGGAGAAACACCATATATTTT.

The table lists this clonotype with a few counts. The chain joins TRBV9 to TRBJ1-2; 9 bases match TRBD1. The CDR3 consists of 17 residues. Germline assignment: CDR1 SGDLS and CDR2 YYNGEE. With V trimmed by 0 bases and J by 4 bases, 10 bases remained unmatched. The CDR3 bases are TGTGCCAGCAGCGTAGGGGGTCTGAGACAGGGGGGCTATGGCTACACCTTC. Residues: CASSVGGLRQGGYGYTF.

This clonotype appeared many times. The chain has TRBV19 and TRBJ2-5; D not resolved. Trimming took off 1 base at V and 1 base at J, with 7 bases between the two ends. This CDR3 comprises 14 residues. CDR1 and CDR2 (germline): LNHDA, SQIVND (reference sequence). The CDR3 DNA sequence: TGTGCCAGTAGTATAGGGGCAGGCCAAGAGACCCAGTACTTC. It is translated as CASSIGAGQETQYF.

This clonotype was counted ten times or more. This sequence joins TRBV11-1 and TRBJ2-3, with TRBD2 matching 8 bases. The ends lost 5 bases at V and 3 bases at J; junction bases unmatched: 13. The CDR3 is 17 residues long. Germline V CDR1 and CDR2: SGHAT, FQDESV (reference sequence). The CDR3 coding sequence is TGTGCCAGCAGCCCGCGGGAGGCAAGTGTAGGGACAGATACGCAGTATTTT. This gives the protein CASSPREASVGTDTQYF.

This clonotype occurred many times. The CDR3 DNA is TGTGCCAGCAGCTACCTACTAGCGGGGGGGCTTGGTGAGCAGTTCTTC. Protein sequence: CASSYLLAGGLGEQFF. The V gene is TRBV11-2, the J gene TRBJ2-1, with 13 nucleotides matching TRBD2. J gave up 9 bases and V 4 bases, and 9 bases lay outside the gene matches. Germline lookup yields CDR1 SGHAT and CDR2 FQNNGV. This CDR3 has 16 amino acids. The full variable domain, with the rest looked up from reference TRBV11-2 and TRBJ2-1, is EAGVAQSPRYKIIEKRQSVAFWCNPISGHATLYWYQQILGQGPKLLIQFQNNGVVDDSQLPKDRFSAERLKGVDSTLKIQPAKLEDSAVYLCASSYLLAGGLGEQFFGPGTRLTVL.

This clonotype has ten or more counts. CDR3 nucleotides: TGTGCCTGGGACAGGGACGCCTACAATGAGCAGTTCTTC. Protein: CAWDRDAYNEQFF. The rearrangement joins TRBV30 to TRBJ2-1; 7 bases fit TRBD1. Germline CDR1 reads GTSNPN; CDR2 reads SVGIG (reference sequence). V lost 5 bases, J lost 2 bases, and 3 bases stayed unmatched. The CDR3 has 13 amino acids. The complete variable domain, with remaining parts taken from reference TRBV30 and TRBJ2-1, reads SQTIHQWPATLVQPVGSPLSLECTVEGTSNPNLYWYRQAAGRGLQLLFYSVGIGQISSEVPQNLSASRPQDRQFILSSKKLLLSDSGFYLCAWDRDAYNEQFFGPGTRLTVL.

This clonotype has just a few counts. The genes are TRBV20-1 and TRBJ1-4; 7 nucleotides align to TRBD1. CDR1 is DFQATT and CDR2 is SNEGSKA in the germline V gene (reference sequence). V was clipped by 5 bases and J by 6 bases; unmatched bases: 9. The length of the CDR3 is 14 residues. The chain's CDR3 is CSARPGTGDEKLFF. The CDR3 nucleotides read TGCAGTGCTCGGCCCGGTACAGGGGATGAAAAACTGTTTTTT.

This clonotype has just a few counts. A much bigger clone sits one base away, suggesting this may be a read error. No conserved phenylalanine or tryptophan ends this CDR3, so it is likely a read error. The chain is built from TRBV6-1 and TRBJ1-1; D might be TRBD1 (5 bases). In germline, CDR1 is MNHNS, CDR2 SASEGT. The CDR3 is 13 amino acids. Trimming shortened V by 11 bases and J by 4 bases, and 17 bases separated the two germline ends. In nucleotides, the CDR3 is TGTGCCTGTTGGAGTCTCCAGGGCACTGAAGCTTTCCTT. Protein sequence: CACWSLQGTEAFL.

This clonotype was counted only a few times. A clone one base away is much larger, so this may be a read error. Without the conserved terminal phenylalanine or tryptophan, this CDR3 likely stems from a read error. The V call is TRBV6-1, the J call TRBJ2-7; TRBD2 is a possible D gene (6 bases). V lost 6 bases and J lost 3, with 15 bases in between. Germline V gene lookup returns CDR1 MNHNS and CDR2 SASEGT. There are 14 residues in the CDR3. CDR3 DNA sequence: TGTGCCAGCAGCGCCGCGCTAGCGAACTACGAGCAGTACCTC. This codes for CASSAALANYEQYL.

This clonotype appeared many times. The V gene is TRBV28, the J gene TRBJ1-2; D is unclear. Trimming took 6 bases from V and 4 from J, leaving 6 bases between them. Per the germline V gene, CDR1 is MDHEN and CDR2 is SYDVKM. This CDR3 is 11 amino acids long. The CDR3 DNA sequence: TGTGCCAGCAGCGATCCCTATGGCTACACCTTC. Translation gives CASSDPYGYTF.

This clonotype was counted only a few times. This may stem from a read error, because a much larger clone lies one nucleotide away. V usage is TRBV5-1 and J usage is TRBJ2-7, with 7 bases identical to TRBD2. V lost 2 bases and J lost 8; bases outside the gene matches: 7. The CDR3 has 13 amino acids. Germline loops: CDR1 SGHRS, CDR2 YFSETQ. The CDR3 loop reads CASSLGLGSKQYF. Here the CDR3 DNA reads TGCGCCAGCAGCTTAGGACTAGGCTCCAAGCAGTACTTC.